Below, 11 T cell receptor beta chains from the same sample are listed, as sequenced in a study of T cell repertoires in ileal Crohn's disease. Assay: immunoSEQ multiplex PCR; the TCRdb copy retains only in-frame clones and omits some. The table shows about 8,200 clones, with approximately 96% occurring only once. Source material: ileal tissue. The source of these receptors is an adult with Crohn's disease.

This rearrangement joins TRBV5-6 to TRBJ2-2, with 11 bases lining up with TRBD2. This CDR3 region has 18 residues. Losses at the gene ends were 8 bases for V and 4 bases for J; bases not matched to a gene: 16. Germline assignment: CDR1 SGHDT and CDR2 YYEEEE. As DNA, the CDR3 is TGTGCCAGTCTGAACGCCGGACTAGCGGGTCCGAGCACCGGGGAGCTGTTTTTT. Its protein product is CASLNAGLAGPSTGELFF.

V gene TRBV18 combines with J gene TRBJ1-1; D remains ambiguous. Germline V gives CDR1 KGHSH, CDR2 LQKENI. Between the trimmed V and J ends, which lost 6 bases and 2 bases, there was a span of 13 bases. This CDR3 contains 14 residues. The CDR3 loop reads CASSPTALNTEAFF. The DNA for the CDR3 is TGTGCCAGCTCGCCCACAGCCCTTAACACTGAAGCTTTCTTT.

The rearrangement joins TRBV5-5 to TRBJ1-2, with 7 positions matching TRBD1. V lost 4 bases and J lost 4; bases outside the gene matches: 7. The CDR3 is made up of 14 amino acids. Germline assignment: CDR1 SGHKS and CDR2 YYEKEE (reference sequence). CDR3 region: CASSLTGDVYGYTF. CDR3 DNA sequence: TGTGCCAGCAGCCTAACAGGGGATGTCTATGGCTACACCTTC.

The gene calls are TRBV15 and TRBJ2-7; TRBD1 agrees at 7 bases. This CDR3 has 14 residues. Germline V gene data show CDR1 as LNHNV and CDR2 as YYDKDF (reference sequence). The V and J ends lost 0 bases and 6 bases, in that order; junction bases with no gene match: 5. CDR3 sequence reads: CATSRETGNSEQYF. The CDR3 DNA sequence: TGTGCCACCAGCAGAGAGACAGGGAACTCCGAGCAGTACTTC.

The chain combines TRBV6-6 with TRBJ1-2, with 8 nucleotides matching TRBD1. CDR3 length: 15 amino acids. CDR1 MNHNY and CDR2 SVGAGI come from the germline V gene (reference sequence). Trimming at V came to 2 bases and at J to 12 bases, leaving 14 bases not matched to a gene. The CDR3 reads CASSYTQGGISDNTF. CDR3 nucleotides: TGTGCCAGCAGTTACACACAGGGGGGGATATCGGATAACACCTTC.

J is TRBJ2-7 and V is TRBV28; 9 bases are a match to TRBD1. CDR1 is MDHEN and CDR2 is SYDVKM in the germline V gene. Trimming cost V 8 bases and J 4 bases; bases outside gene matches: 9. This CDR3 is built from 14 residues. Here the CDR3 DNA reads TGTGCCAGCGGAACCGGGACAGGGTTGTACGAGCAGTACTTC. Translating it yields CASGTGTGLYEQYF.

CDR3 in amino acids: CASSRTLAAGRGHTDTQYF. The CDR3 DNA sequence: TGTGCCAGCAGCCGAACACTAGCGGCTGGTAGGGGGCACACAGATACGCAGTATTTT. This chain uses TRBV11-2 with TRBJ2-3, with D perhaps matching TRBD2 (8 bases). Trimming pared 5 bases from V and 2 bases from J, leaving 26 bases between. CDR1 is SGHAT and CDR2 is FQNNGV in the germline V gene. The CDR3 has 19 amino acids.

The CDR3, as DNA: TGTGCCAGCAGCCGCAGGGGTCCTGGAAACACCATATATTTT. Translated: CASSRRGPGNTIYF. The chain employs TRBV5-4 and TRBJ1-3, with D possibly being TRBD1 (6 bases). CDR3 size: 14 residues. Germline lookup yields CDR1 SGHNT and CDR2 YYREEE (reference sequence). V lost 4 bases, J lost 2 bases, and 10 bases lay in between.

The chain combines TRBV7-2 with TRBJ1-2; 9 bases map to TRBD1. V lost 5 bases to trimming and J lost 7 bases; unmatched junction nucleotides: 5. Germline V lookup: CDR1 SGHTA, CDR2 FQGNSA. The CDR3 sequence is 13 residues long. CDR3 residues: CASSPGTGSGYTF. CDR3 coding DNA: TGTGCCAGCAGCCCTGGGACAGGGTCTGGCTACACCTTC.

This chain uses TRBV7-9 with TRBJ1-5, with a weak D call TRBD1 (5 bases). The CDR3 is made up of 14 amino acids. The germline gives CDR1 SEHNR, CDR2 FQNEAQ (reference sequence). The germline V and J ends were trimmed by 5 bases and 0 bases, with 8 bases remaining between them. CDR3 in amino acids: CASSTDSSNQPQHF. The CDR3 coding sequence is TGTGCCAGCAGCACCGACAGTAGCAATCAGCCCCAGCATTTT.

This sequence joins TRBV7-2 and TRBJ1-4, with 7 nucleotides matching TRBD1. CDR3 length: 15 residues. Germline trimming cut 3 bases from V and 4 bases from J; bases unmatched to any gene: 5. CDR1 is SGHTA and CDR2 is FQGNSA in the germline V gene. CDR3 residues: CASSFRQGLNEKLFF. The CDR3 region has the DNA TGTGCCAGCAGCTTCCGACAGGGTCTTAATGAAAAACTGTTTTTT.